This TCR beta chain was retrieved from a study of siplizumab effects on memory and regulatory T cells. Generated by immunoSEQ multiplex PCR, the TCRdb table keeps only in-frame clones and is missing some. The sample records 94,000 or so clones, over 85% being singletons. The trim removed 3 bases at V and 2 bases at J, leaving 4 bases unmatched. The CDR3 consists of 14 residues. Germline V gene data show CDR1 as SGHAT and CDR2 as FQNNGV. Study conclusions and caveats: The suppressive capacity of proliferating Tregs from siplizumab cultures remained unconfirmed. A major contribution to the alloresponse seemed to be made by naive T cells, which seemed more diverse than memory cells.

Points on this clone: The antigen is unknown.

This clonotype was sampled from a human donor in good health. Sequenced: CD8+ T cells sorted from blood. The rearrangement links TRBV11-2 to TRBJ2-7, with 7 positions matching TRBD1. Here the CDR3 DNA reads TGTGCCAGCAGCTTCTCGACAGGGACCTACGAGCAGTACTTC. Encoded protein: CASSFSTGTYEQYF. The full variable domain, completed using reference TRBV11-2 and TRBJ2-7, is EAGVAQSPRYKIIEKRQSVAFWCNPISGHATLYWYQQILGQGPKLLIQFQNNGVVDDSQLPKDRFSAERLKGVDSTLKIQPAKLEDSAVYLCASSFSTGTYEQYFGPGTRLTVT.